The T cell receptor (beta chain) described here comes from a study of T cells in Graves' hyperthyroidism and ophthalmopathy. About the research overall: It was at initial diagnosis, before any treatment, that peripheral blood was collected.

The length of the CDR3 is 13 residues. The germline V and J ends were trimmed by 4 bases and 5 bases, with 11 bases remaining between them. CDR1 and CDR2 (germline): SEHNR, FQNEAQ (reference sequence). Overall study findings and caveats: The model anticipated ophthalmopathy a median about six months pre-onset.

Patients were excluded because of uncontrolled infection, other autoimmune disease, pregnancy or lactation. Diagnoses were made from clinical symptoms, serum measures (thyroxine and TRAb), thyroid ultrasound and orbital computed tomography. There were TCR beta CDR3 regions amplified from RNA transcripts. The TCR CDR3 was amplified in a first-round RT-PCR using the HTBI primer set. TCRdb re-analysed the multiplex PCR reads in MiXCR, keeping a single row per CDR3 protein. The sample consists of 650,000 to 700,000 distinct CDR3 sequences, 17% of them appearing once. With respect to this clonotype: Its antigen remains unknown.

Sequences were obtained from blood. The gene calls are TRBV7-9 and TRBJ2-5; no reliable D call. This receptor was taken from a man aged 50 to 60 with Graves' hyperthyroidism. The CDR3 is CASSSDGRETQYF. The CDR3 DNA is TGTGCCAGCAGCTCGGATGGGCGGGAGACCCAGTACTTC.